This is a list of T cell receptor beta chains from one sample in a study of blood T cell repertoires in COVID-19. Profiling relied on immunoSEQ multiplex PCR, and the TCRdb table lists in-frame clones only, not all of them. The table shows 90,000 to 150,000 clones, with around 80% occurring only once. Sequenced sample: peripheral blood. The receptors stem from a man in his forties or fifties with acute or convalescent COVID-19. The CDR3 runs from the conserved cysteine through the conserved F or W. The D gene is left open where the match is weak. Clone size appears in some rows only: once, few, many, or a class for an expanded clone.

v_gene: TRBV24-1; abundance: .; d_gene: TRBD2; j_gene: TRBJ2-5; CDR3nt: TGTGCCACCAGTGAGGGTACTAGCGGCTACCAAGAGACCCAGTACTTC; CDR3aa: CATSEGTSGYQETQYF
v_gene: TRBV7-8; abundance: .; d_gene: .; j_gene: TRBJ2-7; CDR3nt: TGTGCCAGCAGCCCGGGACTCCGCGACGAGCAGTACTTC; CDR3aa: CASSPGLRDEQYF
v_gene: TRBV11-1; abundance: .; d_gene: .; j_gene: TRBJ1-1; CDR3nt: TGTGCCAGCAGCCTGACAAGCATGAACACTGAAGCTTTCTTT; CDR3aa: CASSLTSMNTEAFF
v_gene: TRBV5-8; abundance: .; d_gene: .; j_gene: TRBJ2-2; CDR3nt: TGTGCCAGCAGCTTGTTAAGTACGGTCGGGGAGCTGTTTTTT; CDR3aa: CASSLLSTVGELFF
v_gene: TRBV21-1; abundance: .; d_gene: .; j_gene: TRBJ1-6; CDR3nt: TGTGCCAGCTCAAACCTCCTGAGTTTGTATTCACCCCTCCACTTT; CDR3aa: CASSNLLSLYSPLHF
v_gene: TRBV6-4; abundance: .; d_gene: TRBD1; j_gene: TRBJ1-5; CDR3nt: TGTGCCAGCAGTGGCGGGACAGGCCTCAATCAGCCCCAGCATTTT; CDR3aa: CASSGGTGLNQPQHF
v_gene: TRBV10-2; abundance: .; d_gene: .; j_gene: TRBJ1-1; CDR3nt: TGCGCCAGCGGTCAGGGGTTACAGGACACTGAAGCTTTCTTT; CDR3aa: CASGQGLQDTEAFF
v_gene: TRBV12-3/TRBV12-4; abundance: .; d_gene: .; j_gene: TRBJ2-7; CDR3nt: TGTGCCAGCAGTTTCCACTACGAGCAGTACTTC; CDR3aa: CASSFHYEQYF
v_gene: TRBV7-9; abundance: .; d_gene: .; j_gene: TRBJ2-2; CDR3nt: TGTGCCAGCAGCCCGGAGGGCACCGGGGAGCTGTTTTTT; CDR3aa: CASSPEGTGELFF
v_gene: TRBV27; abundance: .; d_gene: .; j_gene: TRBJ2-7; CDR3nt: TGTGCCAGCAGTGCCCCCTGGGAGTACGAGCAGTACTTC; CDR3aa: CASSAPWEYEQYF
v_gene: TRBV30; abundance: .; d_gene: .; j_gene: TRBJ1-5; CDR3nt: TGTGCCTGGAGTGAGGACAACCATAGCAATCAGCCCCAGCATTTT; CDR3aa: CAWSEDNHSNQPQHF
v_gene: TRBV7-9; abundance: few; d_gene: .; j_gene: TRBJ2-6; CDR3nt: TGTGCCAGCAGCCGGACAGAAAACGTCCTGACTTTC; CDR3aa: CASSRTENVLTF
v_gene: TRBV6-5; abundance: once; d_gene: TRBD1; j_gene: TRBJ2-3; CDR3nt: TGTGCCAGCAGTTCCACAGGGGCTATCACAGATACGCAGTATTTT; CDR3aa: CASSSTGAITDTQYF
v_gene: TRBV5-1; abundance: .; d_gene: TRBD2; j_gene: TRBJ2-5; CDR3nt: TGCGCCAGCAGCTTGATATGGGGAGGGGAGACCCAGTACTTC; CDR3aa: CASSLIWGGETQYF
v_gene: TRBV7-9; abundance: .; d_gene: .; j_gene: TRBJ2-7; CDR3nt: TGTGCCAGCAGATCGCACATAGGGACAACCATTGCCTACGAGCAGTACTTC; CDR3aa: CASRSHIGTTIAYEQYF
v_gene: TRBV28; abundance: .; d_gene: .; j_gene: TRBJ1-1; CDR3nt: TGTGCCAGCAGCTTCTCCTTAGGCAGGGCTACTGAAGCTTTCTTT; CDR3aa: CASSFSLGRATEAFF
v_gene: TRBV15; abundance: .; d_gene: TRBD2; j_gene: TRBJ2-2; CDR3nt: TGTGCCACCAGCATGAGGGCGGGAGGGTACACCGGGGAGCTGTTTTTT; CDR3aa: CATSMRAGGYTGELFF
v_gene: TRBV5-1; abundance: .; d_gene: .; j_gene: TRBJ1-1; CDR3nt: TGCGCCAGCAGCTCCACACTAATGAACACTGAAGCTTTCTTT; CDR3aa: CASSSTLMNTEAFF
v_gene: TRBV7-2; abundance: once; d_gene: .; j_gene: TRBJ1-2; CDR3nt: TGTGCCAGCAGCTTCCTAGGGAGGAAAAACTATGGCTACACCTTC; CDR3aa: CASSFLGRKNYGYTF
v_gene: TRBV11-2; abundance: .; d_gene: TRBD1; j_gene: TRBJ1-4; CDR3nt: TGTGCCAGCAGCCCCGGACAGGGAGGAACAACTAATGAAAAACTGTTTTTT; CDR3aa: CASSPGQGGTTNEKLFF
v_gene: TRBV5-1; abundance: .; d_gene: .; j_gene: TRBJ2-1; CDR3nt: TGCGCCAGCAGCTTGGCCTATCGGCAGGGTATCGATGAGCAGTTCTTC; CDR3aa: CASSLAYRQGIDEQFF
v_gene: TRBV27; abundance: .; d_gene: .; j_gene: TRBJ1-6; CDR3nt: TGTGCCAGCGGGATAAACTGGGGCGGGGGTTCACCCCTCCACTTT; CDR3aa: CASGINWGGGSPLHF
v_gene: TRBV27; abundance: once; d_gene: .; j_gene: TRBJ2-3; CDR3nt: TGTGCCAGCAGTTTGGAGTTTCCAAGCACAGATACGCAGTATTTT; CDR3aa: CASSLEFPSTDTQYF
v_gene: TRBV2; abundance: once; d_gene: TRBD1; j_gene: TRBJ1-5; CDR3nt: TGTGCCAGCAGTGGAAGGACAGGGTTTCAGCCCCAGCATTTT; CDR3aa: CASSGRTGFQPQHF
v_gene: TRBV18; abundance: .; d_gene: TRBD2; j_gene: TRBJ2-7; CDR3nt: TGTGCCAGCTCACCTCCCGGGAGGACCTACGAGCAGTACTTC; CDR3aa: CASSPPGRTYEQYF
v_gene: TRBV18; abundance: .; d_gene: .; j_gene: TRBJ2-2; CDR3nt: TGTGCCAGCACAGAGAACACCGGGGAGCTGTTTTTT; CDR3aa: CASTENTGELFF
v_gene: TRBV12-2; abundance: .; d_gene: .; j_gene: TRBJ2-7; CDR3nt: TGTGCAAGTCGCGCCGGGACTCCGGGAGTCTACGAGCAGTACTTC; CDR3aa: CASRAGTPGVYEQYF
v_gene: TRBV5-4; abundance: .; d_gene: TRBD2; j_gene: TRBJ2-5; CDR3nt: TGTGCCAGCAGCCCACTGGGCGGGGGATCGAAGCGGACCCAGTACTTC; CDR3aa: CASSPLGGGSKRTQYF
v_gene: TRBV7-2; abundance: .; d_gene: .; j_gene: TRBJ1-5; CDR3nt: TGTGCCAGCAGCTTTCTGGGCAGGGAAAGCAATCAGCCCCAGCATTTT; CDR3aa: CASSFLGRESNQPQHF
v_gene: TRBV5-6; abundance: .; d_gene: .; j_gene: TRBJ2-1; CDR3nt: TGTGCCAGCAGCTCTTACAATGAGCAGTTCTTC; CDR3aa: CASSSYNEQFF
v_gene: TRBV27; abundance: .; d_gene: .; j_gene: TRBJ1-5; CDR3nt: TGTGCCAGCAGTCCTTTCGGTCGGGGGCAGCCCCAGCATTTT; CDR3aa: CASSPFGRGQPQHF
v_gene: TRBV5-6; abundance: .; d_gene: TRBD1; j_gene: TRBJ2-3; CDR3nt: TGTGCCAGCAGCCCCGGGACAGGGTTAGATACGCAGTATTTT; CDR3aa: CASSPGTGLDTQYF
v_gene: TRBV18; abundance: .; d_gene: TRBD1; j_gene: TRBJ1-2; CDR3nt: TGTGCCAGCTCACCCCGCGACAGGGGGCAAAATGGCTACACCTTC; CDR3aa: CASSPRDRGQNGYTF
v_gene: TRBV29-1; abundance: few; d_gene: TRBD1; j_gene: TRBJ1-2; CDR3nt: TGCAGCGCCACAGGGGGCAACTATGGCTACACCTTC; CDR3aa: CSATGGNYGYTF
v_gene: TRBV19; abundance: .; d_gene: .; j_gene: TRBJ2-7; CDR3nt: TGTGCCAGCGCTGGGGGCCAATCCTACGAGCAGTACTTC; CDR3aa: CASAGGQSYEQYF
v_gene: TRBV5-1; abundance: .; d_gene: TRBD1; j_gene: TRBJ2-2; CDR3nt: TGCGCCAGCAGCGCCCGGGACAGGGGCGACACCGGGGAGCTGTTTTTT; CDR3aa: CASSARDRGDTGELFF
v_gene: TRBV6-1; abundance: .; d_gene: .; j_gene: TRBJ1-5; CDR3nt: TGTGCCAGCAATTGGGCAGATAGCAATCAGCCCCAGCATTTT; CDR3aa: CASNWADSNQPQHF
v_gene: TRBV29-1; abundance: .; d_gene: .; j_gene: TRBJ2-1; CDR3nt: TGCAGCGTTGGTCTAACTGGCAATGAGCAGTTCTTC; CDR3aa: CSVGLTGNEQFF
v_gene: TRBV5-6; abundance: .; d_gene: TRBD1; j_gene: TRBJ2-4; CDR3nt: TGTGCCAGCAGCCTGAGACAGGGGGGAGACATTCAGTACTTC; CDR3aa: CASSLRQGGDIQYF
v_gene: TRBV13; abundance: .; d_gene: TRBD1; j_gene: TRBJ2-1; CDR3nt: TGTGCCAGCAGCTTACCCCCGACAGGGGGCTACAATGAGCAGTTCTTC; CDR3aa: CASSLPPTGGYNEQFF
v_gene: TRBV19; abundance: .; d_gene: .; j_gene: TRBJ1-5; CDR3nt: TGTGCCAGTAGTTTCGAGGGTCCCCAGCATTTT; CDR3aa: CASSFEGPQHF
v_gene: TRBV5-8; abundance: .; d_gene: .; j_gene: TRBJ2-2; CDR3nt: TGTGCCAGCCCTCCGGGGTACCATAACACCGGGGAGCTGTTTTTT; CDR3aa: CASPPGYHNTGELFF
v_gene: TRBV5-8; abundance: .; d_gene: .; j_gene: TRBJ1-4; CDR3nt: TGTGCCAGCAGCGGGGCCGTGACAACTAATGAAAAACTGTTTTTT; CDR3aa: CASSGAVTTNEKLFF
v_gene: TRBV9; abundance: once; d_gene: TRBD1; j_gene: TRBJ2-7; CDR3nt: TGTGCCAGCAGCGTAGGACAGGGGGCCTCCTACGAGCAGTACTTC; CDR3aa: CASSVGQGASYEQYF
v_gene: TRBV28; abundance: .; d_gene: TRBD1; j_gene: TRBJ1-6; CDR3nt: TGTGCCAGCATCCCGCGTTTACAGGGGGCTAATTCACCCCTCCACTTT; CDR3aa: CASIPRLQGANSPLHF
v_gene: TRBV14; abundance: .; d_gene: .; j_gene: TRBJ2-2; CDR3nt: TGTGCCAGCCCGCCGGGGAACACCGGGGAGCTGTTTTTT; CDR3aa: CASPPGNTGELFF
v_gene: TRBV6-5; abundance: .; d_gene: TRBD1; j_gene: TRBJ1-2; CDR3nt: TGTGCCAGCAGTTGGAGAGGGACAGGGCCTGGCTACACCTTC; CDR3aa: CASSWRGTGPGYTF
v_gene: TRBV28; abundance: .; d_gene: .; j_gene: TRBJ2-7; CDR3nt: TGTGCCAGCAGTTTATTTCGCGGAGACTACTACGAGCAGTACTTC; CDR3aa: CASSLFRGDYYEQYF
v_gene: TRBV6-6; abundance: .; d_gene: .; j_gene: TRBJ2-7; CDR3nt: TGTGCCACACAGTTAGCCTACGAGCAGTACTTC; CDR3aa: CATQLAYEQYF
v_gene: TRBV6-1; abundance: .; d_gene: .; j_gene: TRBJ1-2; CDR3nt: TGTGCCAGCAGTGGCTCCCTAGGTAGTCCTAACTATGGCTACACCTTC; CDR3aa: CASSGSLGSPNYGYTF
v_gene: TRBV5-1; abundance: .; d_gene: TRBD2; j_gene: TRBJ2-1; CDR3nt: TGCGCCAGCAGCTTGGGACTAGCGGCCCTCTACAATGAGCAGTTCTTC; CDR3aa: CASSLGLAALYNEQFF
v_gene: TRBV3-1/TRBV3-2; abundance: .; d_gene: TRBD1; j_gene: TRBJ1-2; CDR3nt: TGTGCCAGCAGTCAAGCAACAGGGGGCACTCCTAACTATGGCTACACCTTC; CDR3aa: CASSQATGGTPNYGYTF
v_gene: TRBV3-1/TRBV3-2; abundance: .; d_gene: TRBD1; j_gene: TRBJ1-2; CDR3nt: TGTGCCAGCAGCGTCCGGGACAGGGGGTTCGACTATGGCTACACCTTC; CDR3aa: CASSVRDRGFDYGYTF
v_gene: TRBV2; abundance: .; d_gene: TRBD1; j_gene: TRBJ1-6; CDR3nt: TGTGCCAGCACCGGGACAGGGGACTCACCCCTCCACTTT; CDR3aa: CASTGTGDSPLHF